This note documents a single T cell receptor (beta chain) sequence. Primers for the PCR totalled 60 Vbeta and 13 Jbeta. The data were produced by immunoSEQ multiplex PCR, yet TCRdb's version contains in-frame clones alone and is incomplete. The sample lists about 140,000 clones; around 80% were seen once. The data are from a study of cytomegalovirus exposure and HLA in healthy donors. The V gene lost 0 bases and the J gene lost 4 bases, with 8 bases spanning the gap. This CDR3 has 14 residues. Germline loops: CDR1 SGHDT, CDR2 YYEEEE. The sample taken for sequencing was PBMCs. This clonotype was sampled from a man aged 18 to 29 in good health and CMV-seropositive. The V call is TRBV5-6, the J call TRBJ2-1; weak D call: TRBD2 (6 bases). This chain's CDR3 is CASSLAGTYNEQFF. The CDR3 DNA is TGTGCCAGCAGCTTGGCCGGGACTTACAATGAGCAGTTCTTC.